The 8 T cell receptor beta chains given below trace back to one sample, sequenced in a study of blood T cells in healthy people across ages. A second PCR, run for about 7 to 11 cycles, used a sample-barcoded 5' primer plus a J-beta primer mix. MiXCR was run by TCRdb on the 5' RACE reads, yielding one entry per CDR3 protein. The sample includes about 1.1 million distinct CDR3 sequences, 35% to 40% of them seen just once. Specimen: blood. The receptors were sampled from a man aged 18 to 30 in good health.

In its sample, this clonotype was seen a few times. V and J are TRBV20-1 and TRBJ1-2; no reliable D call. V shed 6 bases and J shed 5 bases, with 4 bases lying between them. Germline assignment: CDR1 DFQATT and CDR2 SNEGSKA (reference sequence). The CDR3 is 9 residues long. The CDR3 nucleotides are TGCAGTGCCGGGTATGGCTACACCTTC. Encoded protein: CSAGYGYTF.

This rearrangement joins TRBV27 to TRBJ2-5, with TRBD1 identical over 7 bases. The J call is uncertain, as TRBJ2-7 better fits the DNA end. The CDR3 totals 15 residues. Germline CDR1 reads MNHEY; CDR2 reads SMNVEV (reference sequence). The CDR3 loop is CASIKKGAIFDEQYF. In DNA form, the CDR3 reads TGTGCCAGCATCAAAAAGGGGGCGATTTTCGACGAGCAGTACTTC.

This clonotype was detected a few times. The chain combines TRBV29-1 with TRBJ1-1, with D perhaps TRBD1 (5 bases). CDR3 length equals 13 residues. V lost 1 base and J lost 10, with 16 bases in between. Germline-derived CDR1 and CDR2 are SQVTM and ANQGSEA. CDR3 loop: CSVEVGQGKRAFF. In DNA, the CDR3 is TGCAGCGTTGAAGTGGGTCAGGGAAAGCGAGCTTTCTTT.

The chain employs TRBV7-2 and TRBJ1-1, with D hard to call. The CDR3 sequence is 15 residues long. The V gene's germline CDR1 is SGHTA and CDR2 FQGNSA. Deletions cut 2 bases from V and 4 bases from J, with 14 bases between. DNA of the CDR3: TGTGCCAGCAGCTTAAGGGCCGGGAGGGCCACTGAAGCTTTCTTT. It yields the protein CASSLRAGRATEAFF.

The V gene is TRBV7-3, the J gene TRBJ2-1; the match to TRBD2 covers 7 bases. Trimming removed 3 bases from V and 2 bases from J; junction bases left unmatched: 13. In germline, CDR1 is SGHTA, CDR2 FQGTGA. The CDR3 is 18 amino acids. As DNA, the CDR3 is TGTGCCAGCAGCTTCGTCGCGGGAGATAATACTGCCTACAATGAGCAGTTCTTC. Protein product: CASSFVAGDNTAYNEQFF.

The chain has TRBV9 and TRBJ1-6; D gene uncertain. There are 16 residues in the CDR3. Germline loops: CDR1 SGDLS, CDR2 YYNGEE. Between the trimmed V and J ends, which lost 0 bases and 5 bases, there was a span of 12 bases. In DNA form, the CDR3 reads TGTGCCAGCAGCGTAGGACACACGGAAAATAATTCACCCCTCCACTTT. This sequence encodes CASSVGHTENNSPLHF. Filled out from reference TRBV9 and TRBJ1-6, the complete variable domain reads DSGVTQTPKHLITATGQRVTLRCSPRSGDLSVYWYQQSLDQGLQFLIQYYNGEERAKGNILERFSAQQFPDLHSELNLSSLELGDSALYFCASSVGHTENNSPLHFGNGTRLTVT.

The chain carries TRBV29-1 and TRBJ2-3; D is ambiguous. The V and J ends lost 7 bases and 3 bases respectively, with 8 bases between them. The germline gives CDR1 SQVTM, CDR2 ANQGSEA. This CDR3 is 11 amino acids long. Here the CDR3 DNA reads TGCAGCGCTCAACCAACAGATACGCAGTATTTT. It codes for CSAQPTDTQYF.

The chain employs TRBV2 and TRBJ1-5; TRBD1 aligns across 10 bases. J was trimmed by 6 bases and V by 8 bases; bases with no gene match: 7. Germline V gene sequence: CDR1 SNHLY, CDR2 FYNNEI. The CDR3 consists of 14 residues. The CDR3 reads CASDVGTGAQPQHF. The DNA for the CDR3 is TGTGCCAGCGACGTAGGGACAGGGGCTCAGCCCCAGCATTTT.